What follows are 32 T cell receptor beta chains derived from one specimen sequenced in a study of metastatic and nonmetastatic thyroid tumors. Through MiXCR, TCRdb re-clonotyped the PCR reads. The table lists tens of thousands of clones, 10% to 12% of them singletons. Before thyroid surgery, none of the patients had received any treatment. The material sequenced was blood. Every receptor here comes from a female donor with papillary thyroid cancer or a benign thyroid nodule (not recorded which). Some clones in this sample may be carry-over from other donors' samples.

This clone was seen more than once but under ten times. The rearrangement links TRBV19 to TRBJ2-1, with 7 nucleotides matching TRBD1. Germline CDR1 LNHDA, CDR2 SQIVND (reference sequence). CDR3 size: 15 residues. V trimming: 6 bases; J trimming: 5 bases; junction bases outside the gene matches: 10. This CDR3 reads CASSPTGQFDNEQFF. CDR3 in DNA: TGTGCCAGTAGCCCCACGGGACAGTTCGACAATGAGCAGTTCTTC.

At least ten counts were recorded for this clone. Additional DNA sequences in this sample encode the identical CDR3. This rearrangement joins TRBV6-1 to TRBJ2-5, with TRBD1 matching 8 bases. V gave up 10 bases and J gave up 3 bases; unmatched junction bases: 10. The CDR3 loop spans 14 amino acids. The germline V gene encodes CDR1 MNHNS and CDR2 SASEGT. CDR3 in amino acids: CATKTGTGEETQYF. The CDR3 nucleotides read TGTGCCACGAAGACCGGGACAGGAGAAGAGACCCAGTACTTC.

Points on this clone: This may stem from a read error, because a much larger clone lies one nucleotide away. This rearrangement joins TRBV6-1 to TRBJ1-1; D is perhaps TRBD1 (6 bases). Trimming took off 7 bases at V and 10 bases at J, with 22 bases between the two ends. Germline CDR1 reads MNHNS; CDR2 reads SASEGT. The CDR3 covers 14 residues. This CDR3 reads CASIPDSSGFGAFF. The CDR3 DNA is TGTGCCAGCATCCCGGACAGCTCTGGTTTTGGAGCTTTCTTT.

The chain has TRBV20-1 and TRBJ2-3; TRBD2 matches 7 bases. This CDR3 region has 17 residues. Losses at the gene ends were 6 bases for V and 0 bases for J; bases not matched to a gene: 15. Germline V gene data show CDR1 as DFQATT and CDR2 as SNEGSKA (reference sequence). DNA for the CDR3: TGCAGTGCCAGGGCGGGCGGGAGTGTCGCTAGCACAGATACGCAGTATTTT. Encoded protein: CSARAGGSVASTDTQYF.

This clone was counted ten times or more. The chain employs TRBV12-5 and TRBJ2-1, with TRBD1 as a possible D gene (6 bases). V was shortened by 5 bases and J by 2 bases, with 16 bases between the two germline ends. CDR3 length: 16 residues. Germline CDR1 LGHNT, CDR2 FRNRAP. CDR3 in DNA: TGTGCTAGTGGTCCCGCCGGGACATTGCCCTACAATGAGCAGTTCTTC. Translation: CASGPAGTLPYNEQFF.

This clone was recorded many times. This chain links TRBV6-2 or TRBV6-3 with TRBJ2-7; 7 nucleotides align to TRBD2. Germline loops: CDR1 MNHEY, CDR2 SVGEGT. V lost 10 bases and J lost 2; bases outside the gene matches: 5. The CDR3 spans 12 residues. Here the CDR3 reads CATRDYTYEQYF. CDR3 sequence (DNA): TGTGCCACCCGGGACTACACCTACGAGCAGTACTTC.

Many counts were recorded for this clone. The chain employs TRBV5-6 and TRBJ2-1, with 11 bases identical to TRBD1. Germline CDR1 reads SGHDT; CDR2 reads YYEEEE. The CDR3 sequence is 16 residues long. Trimming at V came to 0 bases and at J to 8 bases, leaving 7 bases not matched to a gene. CDR3 protein: CASSLVWDRGRDEQFF. Written as DNA, the CDR3 is TGTGCCAGCAGCTTGGTTTGGGACAGGGGGAGGGATGAGCAGTTCTTC.

This clone came up many times. The chain combines TRBV12-3 or TRBV12-4 with TRBJ2-5; maybe TRBD2 (7 bases). Trimming shortened V by 1 base and J by 1 base, and 10 bases separated the two germline ends. The CDR3 contains 15 residues. Here the CDR3 reads CASSLGGGTQETQYF. The CDR3, as DNA: TGTGCCAGCAGTTTAGGGGGGGGCACCCAAGAGACCCAGTACTTC.

Ten or more counts support this clone. The CDR3 DNA reads as TGCGCCAGCAGCCTCGATACCGGGACAGGCTTCAATGAGCAGTTCTTC. Translated, it gives CASSLDTGTGFNEQFF. This chain joins TRBV4-1 and TRBJ2-1; TRBD1 agrees at 8 bases. This CDR3 has 16 amino acids. Trimming at V came to 4 bases and at J to 6 bases, leaving 11 bases not matched to a gene. CDR1 and CDR2 from the germline V gene are MGHRA and YSYEKL.

The genes are TRBV20-1 and TRBJ2-1, with 7 bases fitting TRBD2. V trimming: 3 bases; J trimming: 3 bases; junction bases outside the gene matches: 8. The germline V gene encodes CDR1 DFQATT and CDR2 SNEGSKA (reference sequence). The CDR3 consists of 15 residues. CDR3 nucleotide sequence: TGCAGTGCTAGGGGTTCTAGCGGAAGCTACAATGAGCAGTTCTTC. Amino acid sequence: CSARGSSGSYNEQFF.

Regarding this clone: Its ends do not fully match the called genes, so a read error is possible. The V and J genes are TRBV5-4 and TRBJ2-5, with TRBD1 identical over 11 bases. Germline V CDR1 and CDR2: SGHNT, YYREEE (reference sequence). This CDR3 has 17 amino acids. The CDR3 region is CASSLRTGGASQETHYF. Written as DNA, the CDR3 is TGTGCCAGCAGCTTGAGGACAGGGGGCGCCTCCCAAGAGACCCATTACTTC.

This clone was found many times. This chain joins TRBV20-1 and TRBJ1-2, with no clear D. V lost 1 base and J lost 5, with 8 bases in between. Germline V gives CDR1 DFQATT, CDR2 SNEGSKA (reference sequence). There are 12 residues in the CDR3. The CDR3 region has the DNA TGCAGTGCTAGAGGCACTAGATATGGCTACACCTTC. As protein: CSARGTRYGYTF.

CDR3: CASSPRRFSTEAFF. CDR3 DNA sequence: TGTGCCAGCTCACCACGCAGGTTTTCCACTGAAGCTTTCTTT. The chain combines TRBV18 with TRBJ1-1; D unresolved. V was cut by 1 base and J by 4 bases, with 10 bases left in between. CDR3 length: 14 residues. Germline CDR1 and CDR2: KGHSH and LQKENI.

In its sample, this clone was seen many times. J is TRBJ1-4 and V is TRBV11-2; D not resolved. V lost 1 base, J lost 7 bases, and 10 bases lay in between. CDR3 length: 14 residues. Per germline, CDR1 SGHAT and CDR2 FQNNGV. The CDR3 loop reads CASSLGYGIEKLFF. For the CDR3, the DNA is TGTGCCAGCAGCTTAGGGTATGGGATTGAAAAACTGTTTTTT.

As to this clone: Since a much larger clone is just one base distant, this may be a read error. The chain carries TRBV20-1 and TRBJ2-3; 12 bases align to TRBD2. Germline V CDR1 and CDR2: DFQATT, SNEGSKA (reference sequence). CDR3 size: 18 residues. The CDR3, as DNA: TGCAGTGCTACCCGACTAGCGGGAGATACGGGGCATATCATAAAGCAGTGTTTT. Translating gives CSATRLAGDTGHIIKQCF.

This clone has at least ten counts. This sample includes further DNA sequences coding for the same CDR3. The V call is TRBV28, the J call TRBJ2-7; weak D call: TRBD2 (6 bases). The CDR3 extends over 15 amino acids. CDR1 and CDR2 from the germline V gene are MDHEN and SYDVKM. Trimming removed 3 bases at V and 1 base at J, with 13 bases between. CDR3: CASSFFGGLSYEQYF. In DNA form, the CDR3 reads TGTGCCAGCAGTTTTTTTGGAGGGTTATCCTACGAGCAGTACTTC. Filled out from reference TRBV28 and TRBJ2-7, the complete variable domain reads DVKVTQSSRYLVKRTGEKVFLECVQDMDHENMFWYRQDPGLGLRLIYFSYDVKMKEKGDIPEGYSVSREKKERFSLILESASTNQTSMYLCASSFFGGLSYEQYFGPGTRLTVT.

This clone was picked up many times. The chain carries TRBV6-1 and TRBJ1-5; 7 bases are a match to TRBD1. The germline gives CDR1 MNHNS, CDR2 SASEGT. This CDR3 has 16 residues. V was clipped by 5 bases and J by 2 bases; unmatched bases: 9. CDR3 sequence (DNA): TGTGCCAGCAGTCGGACAGGCTCTGAGGGCAATCAGCCCCAGCATTTT. Protein sequence: CASSRTGSEGNQPQHF.

This clone was found many times. The gene calls are TRBV30 and TRBJ1-5; D is ambiguous. V was clipped by 1 base and J by 4 bases, with 5 bases between them. This CDR3 has 12 residues. Germline V gives CDR1 GTSNPN, CDR2 SVGIG (reference sequence). The CDR3 DNA reads TGTGCCTGGAGTGGAGTTAATCAGCCCCAGCATTTT. This encodes CAWSGVNQPQHF.

This clone appeared many times. The rearrangement links TRBV4-3 to TRBJ1-4; D unresolved. The CDR3 contains 16 residues. The germline V gene has CDR1 LGHNA and CDR2 YSLEER. V lost 2 bases and J lost 0, with 10 bases in between. CDR3 sequence: CASSQRAQPTNEKLFF. In DNA form, the CDR3 reads TGCGCCAGCAGCCAAAGGGCCCAACCAACTAATGAAAAACTGTTTTTT.

This clone was seen ten or more times. The chain recombines TRBV6-1 with TRBJ1-1; tentative D call: TRBD1 (6 bases). V was trimmed by 2 bases and J by 1 base, leaving 11 bases between them. Germline assignment: CDR1 MNHNS and CDR2 SASEGT. This CDR3 has 15 residues. The DNA for the CDR3 is TGTGCCAGCAGTGAATGGGGAGGGGGGAACACTGAAGCTTTCTTT. It is translated as CASSEWGGGNTEAFF.

This clone was observed at least ten times. V is TRBV4-2 and J is TRBJ1-2; TRBD1 matches 8 bases. This CDR3 region has 14 residues. Germline V CDR1 and CDR2: LGHNA, YNFKEQ. V shed 4 bases and J 2 bases; nucleotides not matched to a gene: 3. The CDR3, as DNA: TGTGCCAGCAGCCCGACAGGGGCGAACTATGGCTACACCTTC. Protein: CASSPTGANYGYTF.

This clone was seen ten or more times. V and J are TRBV12-3 or TRBV12-4 and TRBJ2-7; 10 positions agree with TRBD2. The CDR3 loop spans 14 amino acids. J lost 3 bases, V lost 6 bases, and 5 bases had no gene match. The CDR3 DNA follows: TGTGCCAGCAGAACACTAGCGGGGCTCTACGAGCAGTACTTC. Its translation is CASRTLAGLYEQYF.

Ten or more counts support this clone. A junction end diverges from the germline sequence, so it may reflect a read error. V and J are TRBV20-1 and TRBJ2-7; D might be TRBD2 (6 bases). This CDR3 contains 12 residues. Germline CDR1 DFQATT, CDR2 SNEGSKA (reference sequence). The CDR3 region is CSARDYTYGQYF. DNA of the CDR3: TGCAGTGCTAGGGACTACACCTACGGGCAGTACTTC.

This clone was found many times. The gene calls are TRBV20-1 and TRBJ2-5; D gene uncertain. The CDR3 extends over 13 amino acids. Germline assignment: CDR1 DFQATT and CDR2 SNEGSKA (reference sequence). V gave up 3 bases and J gave up 2 bases, with 10 bases separating them. CDR3 nucleotides: TGCAGTGCTAGCGACACAGCTCAAGAGACCCAGTACTTC. Protein: CSASDTAQETQYF.

This clone occurred many times. A read error may explain this, as a much larger clone is one base away. The J gene is TRBJ2-2, the V gene TRBV12-3 or TRBV12-4; 7 bases map to TRBD2. Trimming took 2 bases from V and 6 from J; bases not matched to a gene: 6. CDR3 length: 15 residues. CDR3 protein: CASSLLGEGPGELFF. CDR3 bases: TGTGCCAGCAGTTTACTGGGGGAGGGCCCCGGGGAGCTGTTTTTT.

The chain is built from TRBV7-9 and TRBJ2-5, with D unclear. This CDR3 comprises 14 residues. The germline V and J ends were trimmed by 5 bases and 2 bases, with 12 bases remaining between them. Germline CDR1 reads SEHNR; CDR2 reads FQNEAQ (reference sequence). The CDR3 spells CASSQYMVQETQYF. DNA for the CDR3: TGTGCCAGCAGCCAATACATGGTGCAAGAGACCCAGTACTTC.

This clone was counted at least ten times. The V call is TRBV5-1, the J call TRBJ2-5; 11 bases line up with TRBD2. The J segment lost 4 bases and the V segment lost 1 base, leaving 24 bases of the junction unmatched. Per germline, CDR1 SGHRS and CDR2 YFSETQ. The CDR3 extends over 22 amino acids. CDR3 sequence (DNA): TGCGCCAGCAGCTTGTTGGGGACAGCCGTGGAGTTAGCGGGAGGGCCGGGAGAGACCCAGTACTTC. Its protein product is CASSLLGTAVELAGGPGETQYF.

This clone was picked up a small number of times. This rearrangement joins TRBV14 to TRBJ2-5; D is uncertain. The CDR3 length is 13 residues. CDR1 and CDR2 (germline): SGHDN, FVKESK. V dropped 2 bases and J dropped 2 bases, with 6 bases sitting between them. The CDR3 spells CASSQTIQETQYF. The CDR3 coding sequence is TGTGCCAGCAGCCAAACCATACAAGAGACCCAGTACTTC.

In its sample, this clone was seen many times. The rearrangement uses TRBV10-3 and TRBJ1-2; D not certain. The V and J ends lost 3 bases and 3 bases respectively, with 5 bases between them. CDR1 is ENHRY and CDR2 is SYGVKD in the germline V gene. CDR3 length: 12 residues. CDR3 amino acids: CAISEQYYGYTF. CDR3 DNA: TGTGCCATCAGTGAACAGTACTATGGCTACACCTTC.

The sample holds many counts of this clone. This sequence joins TRBV27 and TRBJ2-7, with unresolved D. The germline CDR1 and CDR2 sequences are MNHEY and SMNVEV (reference sequence). V lost 0 bases, J lost 2 bases, and 8 bases lay in between. The length of the CDR3 is 14 residues. CDR3 DNA: TGTGCCAGCAGTTTATCTAAAGGGACCTACGAGCAGTACTTC. Protein: CASSLSKGTYEQYF.

This clone was found many times. The chain has TRBV20-1 and TRBJ2-1; D may be TRBD2 (5 bases). CDR3 length equals 15 residues. From germline, CDR1 is DFQATT and CDR2 SNEGSKA (reference sequence). V lost 0 bases to trimming and J lost 7 bases, with 16 bases between them. For the CDR3, the DNA is TGCAGTGCTAGAGATCCGAGAGGTCCGGGAAATGAGCAGTTCTTC. Translated: CSARDPRGPGNEQFF.

This clone has at least ten counts. The J gene is TRBJ2-1, the V gene TRBV28; 7 nucleotides align to TRBD1. V lost 8 bases to trimming and J lost 6 bases; unmatched junction nucleotides: 13. CDR1 is MDHEN and CDR2 is SYDVKM in the germline V gene. There are 15 residues in the CDR3. This chain's CDR3 is CASGQTGFGVNEQFF. Written as DNA, the CDR3 is TGTGCCAGCGGGCAGACAGGGTTCGGGGTCAATGAGCAGTTCTTC.